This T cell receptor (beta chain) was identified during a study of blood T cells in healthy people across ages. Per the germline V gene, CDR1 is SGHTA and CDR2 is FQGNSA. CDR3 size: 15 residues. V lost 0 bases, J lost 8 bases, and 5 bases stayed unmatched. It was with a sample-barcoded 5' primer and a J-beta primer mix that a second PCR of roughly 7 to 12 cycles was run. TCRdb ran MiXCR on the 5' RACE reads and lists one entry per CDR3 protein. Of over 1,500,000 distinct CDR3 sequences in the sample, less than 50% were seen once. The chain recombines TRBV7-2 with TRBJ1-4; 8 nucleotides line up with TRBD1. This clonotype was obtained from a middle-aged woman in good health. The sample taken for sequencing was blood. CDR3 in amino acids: CASSLADRVGEKLFF. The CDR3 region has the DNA TGTGCCAGCAGCTTAGCGGACAGGGTCGGAGAAAAACTGTTTTTT. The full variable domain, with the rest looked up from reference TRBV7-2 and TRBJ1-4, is GAGVSQSPSNKVTEKGKDVELRCDPISGHTALYWYRQSLGQGLEFLIYFQGNSAPDKSGLPSDRFSAERTGGSVSTLTIQRTQQEDSAVYLCASSLADRVGEKLFFGSGTQLSVL.